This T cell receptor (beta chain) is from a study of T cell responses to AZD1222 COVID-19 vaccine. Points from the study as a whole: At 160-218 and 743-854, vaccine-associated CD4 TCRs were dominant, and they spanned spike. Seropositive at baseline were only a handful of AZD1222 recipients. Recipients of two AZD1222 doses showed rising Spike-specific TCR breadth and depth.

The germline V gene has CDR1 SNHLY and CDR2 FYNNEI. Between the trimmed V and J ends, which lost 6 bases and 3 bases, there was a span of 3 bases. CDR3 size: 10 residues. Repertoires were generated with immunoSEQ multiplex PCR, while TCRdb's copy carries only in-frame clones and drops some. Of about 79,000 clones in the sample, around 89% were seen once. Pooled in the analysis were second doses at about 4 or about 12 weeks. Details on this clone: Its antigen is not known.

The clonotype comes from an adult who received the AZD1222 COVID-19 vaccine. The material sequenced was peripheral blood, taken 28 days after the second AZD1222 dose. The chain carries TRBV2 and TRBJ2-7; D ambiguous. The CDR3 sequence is CASSLYEQYF. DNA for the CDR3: TGTGCCAGCAGCCTCTACGAGCAGTACTTC.